This T cell receptor (beta chain) was obtained from a study of blood T cell repertoires in COVID-19. About the research overall: The samples span acute and convalescent COVID-19 from the United States, Italy and Spain.

TCRdb's copy holds only in-frame clones and misses some; the assay was immunoSEQ multiplex PCR. The sample carries about 250,000 clones, about nine tenths recorded once. The CDR3 length is 15 residues. With 4 bases removed from V and 2 bases from J, the gap between germline ends came to 15 bases. The germline gives CDR1 SEHNR, CDR2 FQNEAQ (reference sequence). This clone was seen only a few times. Cohorts were based on clinical histories the participants reported. Two negative PCRs, clearance, or symptom resolution had been documented for recovered Cohort 3 donors. The sample consisted of PBMCs or T cells enriched from blood (not recorded which). The sequence derives from a man aged 40-55 years who had recovered from COVID-19. The chain employs TRBV7-9 and TRBJ2-7; D may be TRBD1 (6 bases). This chain's CDR3 is CASSSDSTYPYEQYF. The CDR3 DNA follows: TGTGCCAGCAGCTCGGACAGTACTTACCCCTACGAGCAGTACTTC.